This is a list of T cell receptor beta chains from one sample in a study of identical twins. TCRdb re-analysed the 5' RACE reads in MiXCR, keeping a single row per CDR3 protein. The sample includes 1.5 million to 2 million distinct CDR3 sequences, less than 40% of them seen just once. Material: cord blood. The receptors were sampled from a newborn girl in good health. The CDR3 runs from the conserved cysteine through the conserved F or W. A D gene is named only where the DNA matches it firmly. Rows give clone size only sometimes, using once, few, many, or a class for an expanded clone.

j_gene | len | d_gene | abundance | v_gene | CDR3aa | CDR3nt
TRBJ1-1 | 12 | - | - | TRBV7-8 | CASSSMTGEAFF | TGTGCCAGCAGCTCAATGACAGGCGAAGCTTTCTTT
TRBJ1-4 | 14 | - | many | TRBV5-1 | CASRRGEFGEKLFF | TGCGCCAGCCGCAGAGGGGAGTTTGGGGAAAAACTGTTTTTT
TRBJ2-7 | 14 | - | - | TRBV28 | CASSPTGDSYEQYF | TGTGCCAGCAGCCCGACAGGTGACTCCTACGAGCAGTACTTC
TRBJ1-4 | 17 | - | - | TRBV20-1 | CSARDCRSGATNEKLFF | TGCAGTGCTAGAGATTGTCGGTCTGGTGCAACTAATGAAAAACTGTTTTTT
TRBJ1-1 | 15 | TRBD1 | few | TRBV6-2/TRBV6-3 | CASSSADRGNTEAFF | TGTGCCAGCAGTTCCGCGGACAGGGGGAACACTGAAGCTTTCTTT
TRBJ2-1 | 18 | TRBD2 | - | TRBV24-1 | CATSDYRGLAGVRDEQFF | TGTGCCACCAGTGATTACCGGGGACTAGCGGGAGTTCGCGATGAGCAGTTCTTC
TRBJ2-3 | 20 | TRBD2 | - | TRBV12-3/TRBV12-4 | CASSLSSSEWLAGDTDTQYF | TGTGCCAGCAGTTTATCTTCCTCTGAGTGGCTAGCGGGGGACACAGATACGCAGTATTTT
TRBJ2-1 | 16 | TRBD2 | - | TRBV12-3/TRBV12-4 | CASSFSGTRAYNEQLF | TGTGCCAGCAGTTTCTCCGGGACTAGAGCCTACAATGAGCAGCTCTTC
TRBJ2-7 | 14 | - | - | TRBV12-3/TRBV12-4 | CASSLYGSSYEQYF | TGTGCCAGCAGTTTATACGGTAGCTCCTACGAGCAGTACTTC
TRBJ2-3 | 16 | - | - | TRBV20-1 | CSAGPLTETHTDTQYF | TGCAGTGCTGGACCTCTCACCGAGACCCACACAGATACGCAGTATTTT
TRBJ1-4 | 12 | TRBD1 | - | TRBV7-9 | CASSRGGQRPFF | TGTGCCAGCAGCCGGGGGGGACAGCGCCCGTTTTTT
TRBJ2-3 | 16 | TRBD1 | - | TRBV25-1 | CASSGITGTDTDTQYF | TGTGCCAGCAGTGGAATTACCGGGACAGACACAGATACGCAGTATTTT
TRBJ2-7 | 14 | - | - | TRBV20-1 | CSAIFGTISYEQYF | TGCAGTGCTATTTTTGGGACAATCTCCTACGAGCAGTACTTC
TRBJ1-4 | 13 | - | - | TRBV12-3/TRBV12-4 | CASSFSGKEKLFF | TGTGCCAGCAGTTTTTCAGGGAAGGAAAAACTGTTTTTT
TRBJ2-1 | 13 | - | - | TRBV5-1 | CASSLYGGSEQFF | TGCGCCAGCAGCTTGTATGGGGGGAGTGAGCAGTTCTTC
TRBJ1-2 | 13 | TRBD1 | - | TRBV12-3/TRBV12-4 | CASKGRQGDDYTF | TGTGCCAGCAAGGGCCGGCAGGGGGATGACTACACCTTC
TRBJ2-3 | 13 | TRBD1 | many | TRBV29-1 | CSAGQVDPDTQYF | TGCAGCGCAGGACAGGTGGACCCAGATACGCAGTATTTT
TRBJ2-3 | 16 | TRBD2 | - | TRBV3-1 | CASSQGTGGVGYTQYF | TGTGCCAGCAGCCAAGGGACGGGAGGAGTTGGGTATACGCAGTATTTT
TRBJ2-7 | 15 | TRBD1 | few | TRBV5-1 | CASSAWTGPTYEQYF | TGCGCCAGCAGCGCATGGACAGGCCCCACCTACGAGCAGTACTTC
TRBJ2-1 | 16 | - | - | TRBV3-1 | CASSQDRLTAYNEQFF | TGTGCCAGCAGCCAAGATCGCCTCACTGCCTACAATGAGCAGTTCTTC
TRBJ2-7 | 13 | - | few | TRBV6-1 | CASSEVRTYEQYF | TGTGCCAGCAGTGAAGTCAGAACCTACGAGCAGTACTTC
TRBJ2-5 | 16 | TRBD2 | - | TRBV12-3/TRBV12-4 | CASSFPSGRWSETQYF | TGTGCCAGCAGTTTTCCTAGCGGGAGGTGGTCAGAGACCCAGTACTTC
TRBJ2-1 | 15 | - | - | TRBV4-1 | CASSHGTRTYNEQFF | TGCGCCAGCAGCCACGGGACAAGGACCTACAATGAGCAGTTCTTC
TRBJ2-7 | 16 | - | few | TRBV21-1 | CASSKKKGTESYEQYF | TGTGCCAGCAGCAAAAAAAAGGGCACTGAGTCCTACGAGCAGTACTTC
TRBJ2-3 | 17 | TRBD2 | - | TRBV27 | CASSLSARERGTDTQYF | TGTGCCAGCAGTTTATCGGCGCGGGAGAGGGGCACAGATACGCAGTATTTT
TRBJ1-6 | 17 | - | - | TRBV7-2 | CASSLEGKEDYNSPLHF | TGTGCCAGCAGCTTGGAGGGAAAGGAGGACTATAATTCACCCCTCCACTTT
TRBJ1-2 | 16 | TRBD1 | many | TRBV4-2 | CASSQERIRTGPSYTF | TGTGCCAGCAGCCAAGAAAGGATTAGGACAGGGCCAAGCTACACCTTC
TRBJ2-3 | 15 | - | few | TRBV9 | CASSVGSSGTDTQYF | TGTGCCAGCAGCGTAGGTTCTAGCGGCACAGATACGCAGTATTTT
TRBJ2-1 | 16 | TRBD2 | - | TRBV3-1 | CASSPLLAGGLGEQFF | TGTGCCAGCAGCCCTTTACTAGCGGGGGGGCTTGGTGAGCAGTTCTTC
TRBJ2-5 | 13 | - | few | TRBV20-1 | CSADRDYQETQYF | TGCAGTGCTGACCGGGACTACCAAGAGACCCAGTACTTC
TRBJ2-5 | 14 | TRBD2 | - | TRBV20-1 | CSATLWTSGNEQYF | TGCAGTGCTACCCTCTGGACTAGCGGGAATGAGCAGTACTTC
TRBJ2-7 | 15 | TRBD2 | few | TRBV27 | CASLPSGIPKGEQYF | TGTGCCAGCTTACCTAGCGGGATCCCAAAGGGCGAGCAGTACTTC
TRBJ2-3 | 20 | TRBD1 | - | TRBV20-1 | CSARGRTGTGGHFGTDTQYF | TGCAGTGCTAGAGGGCGAACCGGGACAGGGGGCCATTTTGGCACAGATACGCAGTATTTT
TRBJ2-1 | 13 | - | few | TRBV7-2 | CASSLVPRNEQFF | TGTGCCAGCAGCTTAGTACCGAGGAATGAGCAGTTCTTC
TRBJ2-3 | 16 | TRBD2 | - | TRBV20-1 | CSARAITSGVTDTQYF | TGCAGTGCTAGAGCCATAACTAGCGGGGTCACAGATACGCAGTATTTT
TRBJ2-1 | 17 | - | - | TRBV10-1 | CASVLCGLPCSYNEQFF | TGCGCCAGCGTCCTCTGCGGCTTACCCTGCTCCTACAATGAGCAGTTCTTC
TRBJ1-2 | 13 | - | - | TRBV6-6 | CASSWLGPYGYTF | TGTGCCAGCAGTTGGCTGGGGCCCTATGGCTACACCTTC
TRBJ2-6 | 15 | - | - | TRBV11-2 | CASSHARSGANVLTF | TGTGCCAGCAGCCATGCACGTTCTGGGGCCAACGTCCTGACTTTC
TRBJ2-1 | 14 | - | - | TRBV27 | CASSPRGELNEQFF | TGTGCCAGCAGCCCCCGGGGCGAGCTCAATGAGCAGTTCTTC
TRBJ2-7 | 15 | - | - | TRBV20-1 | CSARDPGGQTYEQYF | TGCAGTGCTAGAGATCCAGGTGGCCAGACCTACGAGCAGTACTTC
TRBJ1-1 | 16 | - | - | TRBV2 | CASKVRDTAMNTEAFF | TGTGCCAGCAAAGTGAGGGACACTGCAATGAACACTGAAGCTTTCTTT
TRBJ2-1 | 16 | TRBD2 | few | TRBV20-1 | CSARGLAAGDYNEQFF | TGCAGTGCTAGAGGCCTCGCGGCGGGGGACTACAATGAGCAGTTCTTC
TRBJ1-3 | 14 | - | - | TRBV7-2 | CASSTRDSGNTIYF | TGTGCCAGCAGCACTAGGGACTCAGGAAACACCATATATTTT
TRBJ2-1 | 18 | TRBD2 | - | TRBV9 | CASSAATAGLAGHNEQFF | TGTGCCAGCAGCGCAGCTACGGCGGGACTAGCGGGCCACAATGAGCAGTTCTTC
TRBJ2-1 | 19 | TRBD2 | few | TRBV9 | CASSVEGPSGSISYNEQFF | TGTGCCAGCAGCGTTGAGGGGCCTAGCGGGAGTATATCCTACAATGAGCAGTTCTTC
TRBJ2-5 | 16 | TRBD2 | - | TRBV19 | CASSLRLADYQETQYF | TGTGCCAGTAGTCTCCGACTAGCCGACTATCAAGAGACCCAGTACTTC
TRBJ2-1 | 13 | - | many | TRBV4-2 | CASSQELDDEQFF | TGTGCCAGCAGCCAAGAACTAGACGATGAGCAGTTCTTC
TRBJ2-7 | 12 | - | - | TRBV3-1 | CASSQFAYEQYF | TGTGCCAGCAGCCAGTTTGCCTACGAGCAGTACTTC